This T cell receptor (beta chain) was identified in a study of neoadjuvant nivolumab and ipilimumab in lung cancer. Findings and limits, study-wide: From pretherapy to surgery, tumor richness and clonality rose with dual therapy. Resected tumors had greater TCR richness and clonality than uninvolved lung. Only a small number of samples underwent TCR sequencing.

This clone was observed a handful of times. Its antigen is undetermined. TCRdb keeps only in-frame clones here, not all; method: immunoSEQ multiplex PCR. The data contain 30,000 or so clones, approximately 83% of them singletons. Trimming shortened V by 1 base and J by 1 base, and 10 bases separated the two germline ends. CDR3 length equals 15 residues. The V gene's germline CDR1 is SGHDN and CDR2 FVKESK. V usage is TRBV14 and J usage is TRBJ1-1; maybe TRBD1 (6 bases). Sequencing used tumor tissue, obtained after neoadjuvant nivolumab, alone or with ipilimumab, at or shortly before surgery. This TCR was sampled from an adult with non-small cell lung cancer. The CDR3 loop reads CASSQGQVGNTEAFF. The DNA of the CDR3 is TGTGCCAGCAGCCAAGGACAGGTCGGGAACACTGAAGCTTTCTTT.